The 23 T cell receptor beta chains below come from one sample, sequenced in a study of shared clonotypes between healthy human individuals. Generated by immunoSEQ multiplex PCR, the TCRdb table keeps only in-frame clones and is missing some. This sample has about 490,000 clones; 70% to 80% occur once, and the top ten carry approximately 12%. The sample consisted of PBMCs. The receptors originated from a woman aged 35 to 49 in good health. Some clones in this sample may be carry-over from other donors' samples.

This clone has only one observation. This chain joins TRBV18 and TRBJ2-1; TRBD1 is a possible D gene (6 bases). The CDR3 runs 15 residues. In germline, CDR1 is KGHSH, CDR2 LQKENI. V lost 3 bases and J lost 3, with 12 bases in between. This chain's CDR3 is CASSPRTGNYNEQFF. Here the CDR3 DNA reads TGTGCCAGCTCACCCCGCACAGGGAACTACAATGAGCAGTTCTTC.

The chain has TRBV28 and TRBJ1-1; D remains ambiguous. The CDR3 totals 11 residues. Germline V gives CDR1 MDHEN, CDR2 SYDVKM. Trimming pared 4 bases from V and 5 bases from J, leaving 5 bases between. The CDR3 protein is CASSSWTEAFF. DNA of the CDR3: TGTGCCAGCAGTTCCTGGACTGAAGCTTTCTTT.

The rearrangement links TRBV21-1 to TRBJ2-7; TRBD2, the table's D call, lacks a check against the DNA. TRBV21-1 is flagged as a pseudogene. The CDR3 consists of 14 residues. The CDR3 region has the DNA TGTGCCAGCATCCCGGCTAGCGACTCCTACGAGCAGTACTTC. It is translated as CASIPASDSYEQYF.

This chain connects TRBV2 to TRBJ2-7, with TRBD1 identical over 9 bases. CDR1 is SNHLY, CDR2 FYNNEI, per germline. The V and J ends lost 5 bases and 2 bases, in that order; junction bases with no gene match: 4. The CDR3 contains 14 residues. The CDR3 nucleotides read TGTGCCAGCAGTCGGGACAGGGTGACCTACGAGCAGTACTTC. Amino acids: CASSRDRVTYEQYF.

As DNA, the CDR3 is TGTGCCAGCAGTTTTAGTCGACAGGGCCCCAATCAGCCCCAGCATTTT. Residues: CASSFSRQGPNQPQHF. The chain employs TRBV28 and TRBJ1-5, with 7 bases identical to TRBD1. This CDR3 is built from 16 residues. Germline lookup yields CDR1 MDHEN and CDR2 SYDVKM. Unmatched junction bases numbered 8, after V lost 3 bases and J lost 3 bases.

Worth noting for this clone: A junction boundary mismatches the germline segment, possibly from a read error. The chain links TRBV5-1 to TRBJ2-1, with 11 bases fitting TRBD2. Germline CDR1 SGHRS, CDR2 YFSETQ. CDR3 length: 13 residues. The chain's CDR3 is CASSLDVSGRAVF. The CDR3 coding sequence is TGCGCCAGCAGCTTGGATGTTAGCGGGAGGGCAGTCTTC.

The rearrangement joins TRBV10-3 to TRBJ2-6, with D unresolved. Germline V gene sequence: CDR1 ENHRY, CDR2 SYGVKD. This CDR3 contains 20 residues. Trimming cost V 0 bases and J 0 bases, with 18 bases left between them. This chain's CDR3 is CAISESAESLFISGANVLTF. The DNA of the CDR3 is TGTGCCATCAGTGAGTCGGCAGAAAGTCTATTCATCTCTGGGGCCAACGTCCTGACTTTC.

This clone was observed a few times. V usage is TRBV29-1 and J usage is TRBJ2-1; TRBD1 agrees at 12 bases. The CDR3 spans 13 residues. Germline V lookup: CDR1 SQVTM, CDR2 ANQGSEA. V lost 6 bases to trimming and J lost 9 bases; unmatched junction nucleotides: 6. CDR3 amino acids: CSVAGTGGGEQFF. The CDR3 DNA reads TGCAGCGTAGCCGGGACAGGGGGCGGTGAGCAGTTCTTC.

The chain combines TRBV10-1 with TRBJ2-1; a possible D gene is TRBD1 (6 bases). Trimming pared 6 bases from V and 6 bases from J, leaving 12 bases between. Germline lookup yields CDR1 WNHNN and CDR2 SYGVQD (reference sequence). The CDR3 runs 13 residues. The CDR3 DNA sequence: TGCGCCAGCAGCCCTGACAGGCGCAATGAGCAGTTCTTC. Translated, it gives CASSPDRRNEQFF.

In its sample, this clone was seen many times. V is TRBV7-9 and J is TRBJ2-7; D is undetermined. The V gene lost 5 bases and the J gene lost 3 bases, with 17 bases spanning the gap. The CDR3 length is 15 residues. CDR1 and CDR2 from the germline V gene are SEHNR and FQNEAQ (reference sequence). The CDR3 sequence is CASSPPFRFGYEQYF. CDR3 DNA: TGTGCCAGCAGCCCGCCCTTCAGGTTCGGCTACGAGCAGTACTTC.

The rearrangement links TRBV5-6 to TRBJ2-3, with a tentative D call TRBD2 (6 bases). This CDR3 has 14 residues. Trimming cost V 3 bases and J 8 bases, with 16 bases left between them. CDR1 SGHDT and CDR2 YYEEEE come from the germline V gene. CDR3 amino acids: CASSSGPSGGTQYF. As DNA, the CDR3 is TGTGCCAGCAGCTCGGGACCTTCCGGGGGTACGCAGTATTTT.

V gene TRBV7-9 combines with J gene TRBJ2-1; TRBD2 might be the D (6 bases). Germline CDR1 is SEHNR and CDR2 is FQNEAQ (reference sequence). Trimming shortened V by 5 bases and J by 10 bases, and 12 bases separated the two germline ends. The CDR3 length is 12 residues. CDR3 in DNA: TGTGCCAGCAGCGCCACCCTAGCGGAGCAGTTCTTC. This sequence encodes CASSATLAEQFF.

In regard to this clone: A far larger clone is one base from this, pointing to a likely read error. The CDR3 carries no conserved terminal phenylalanine or tryptophan, so it likely arises from a read error. For the CDR3, the DNA is TGTGCCAGCAGCCAAGATCTAGGGAGCGGGGCCAACGTCCTGACTTCC. Its protein is CASSQDLGSGANVLTS. The V gene is TRBV4-2, the J gene TRBJ2-6; the D gene is possibly TRBD2 (5 bases). The ends were cut back, 0 bases at V and 4 bases at J, with 10 bases in the middle. CDR1 is LGHNA, CDR2 YNFKEQ, per germline. The CDR3 totals 16 residues.

This clone was seen more than once but under ten times. In the same sample, other DNA sequences code for this CDR3. V gene TRBV28 combines with J gene TRBJ1-1; D is unresolved. CDR1 is MDHEN, CDR2 SYDVKM, per germline. The V and J ends lost 1 base and 2 bases respectively, with 5 bases between them. The CDR3 totals 13 residues. This CDR3 reads CASSLSGNTEAFF. The DNA of the CDR3 is TGTGCCAGCAGTTTATCGGGAAACACTGAAGCTTTCTTT.

This clone was seen only once. The chain recombines TRBV11-2 with TRBJ2-1; D call uncertain. V shed 5 bases and J shed 7 bases, with 12 bases lying between them. The CDR3 length is 13 residues. Germline CDR1 reads SGHAT; CDR2 reads FQNNGV. CDR3 DNA: TGTGCCAGCAGCCTATTACGGAGAAATGAGCAGTTCTTC. Translated: CASSLLRRNEQFF. Together with reference TRBV11-2 and TRBJ2-1, the CDR3 gives the full variable domain: EAGVAQSPRYKIIEKRQSVAFWCNPISGHATLYWYQQILGQGPKLLIQFQNNGVVDDSQLPKDRFSAERLKGVDSTLKIQPAKLEDSAVYLCASSLLRRNEQFFGPGTRLTVL.

The chain uses TRBV29-1 and TRBJ2-2, with D tentatively TRBD2 (6 bases). Trimming took 3 bases from V and 4 from J, leaving 15 bases between them. The CDR3 is 15 residues long. Germline-derived CDR1 and CDR2 are SQVTM and ANQGSEA. CDR3 coding DNA: TGCAGCGTTGATACCAGGAGGGCTGGCACCGGGGAGCTGTTTTTT. Translated, it gives CSVDTRRAGTGELFF.

This clone occurred once. The sample holds other DNA sequences that translate to the same CDR3. The genes are TRBV19 and TRBJ2-5; TRBD1 aligns across 12 bases. Germline V gene data show CDR1 as LNHDA and CDR2 as SQIVND (reference sequence). The V and J ends lost 8 bases and 5 bases, in that order; junction bases with no gene match: 6. CDR3 length: 14 amino acids. CDR3 nucleotides: TGTGCCAGTCGGGACAGGGGGCGAGGGGAGACCCAGTACTTC. Amino acid sequence: CASRDRGRGETQYF.

The genes are TRBV6-1 and TRBJ2-1; D gene unclear. This CDR3 has 14 residues. V lost 7 bases to trimming and J lost 10 bases, with 20 bases between them. CDR1 and CDR2 from the germline V gene are MNHNS and SASEGT. DNA of the CDR3: TGTGCCAGCAAGGGCTTTGGTACACAGTTCGAGCAGTTCTTC. Protein sequence: CASKGFGTQFEQFF.

This chain links TRBV5-4 with TRBJ2-3, with D unresolved. Germline values: CDR1 SGHNT, CDR2 YYREEE (reference sequence). Trimming removed 2 bases at V and 5 bases at J, with 6 bases between. The CDR3 runs 12 residues. The CDR3: CASSLERDTQYF. For the CDR3, the DNA is TGTGCCAGCAGCTTAGAGAGAGATACGCAGTATTTT. The complete variable domain, with remaining parts taken from reference TRBV5-4 and TRBJ2-3, reads ETGVTQSPTHLIKTRGQQVTLRCSSQSGHNTVSWYQQALGQGPQFIFQYYREEENGRGNFPPRFSGLQFPNYSSELNVNALELDDSALYLCASSLERDTQYFGPGTRLTVL.

Of note for this clone: Additional DNA sequences in this sample encode the identical CDR3. This sequence joins TRBV30 and TRBJ2-1; the match to TRBD1 covers 10 bases. CDR1 is GTSNPN and CDR2 is SVGIG in the germline V gene (reference sequence). The CDR3 sequence is 13 residues long. Losses at the gene ends were 2 bases for V and 9 bases for J; bases not matched to a gene: 4. The CDR3 region is CAWSRQGAGEQFF. CDR3 DNA sequence: TGTGCCTGGAGTAGACAGGGGGCGGGTGAGCAGTTCTTC.

The chain recombines TRBV9 with TRBJ2-3; no clear D gene. This CDR3 is 14 amino acids long. CDR1 is SGDLS, CDR2 YYNGEE, per germline. Trimming pared 4 bases from V and 0 bases from J, leaving 9 bases between. CDR3 bases: TGTGCCAGCAGCCCCCTGGTGAGCACAGATACGCAGTATTTT. Encoded protein: CASSPLVSTDTQYF.

This clone was counted between two and nine times. The chain links TRBV7-3 to TRBJ2-1; 7 positions match TRBD1. The CDR3 has 12 residues. Germline CDR1 and CDR2: SGHTA and FQGTGA. The J segment lost 9 bases and the V segment lost 4 bases, leaving 3 bases of the junction unmatched. Here the CDR3 DNA reads TGTGCCAGCAGCTACCCAGGGGGTGAGCAGTTCTTC. Translating gives CASSYPGGEQFF. The full variable domain, completed using reference TRBV7-3 and TRBJ2-1, is GAGVSQTPSNKVTEKGKYVELRCDPISGHTALYWYRQSLGQGPEFLIYFQGTGAADDSGLPNDRFFAVRPEGSVSTLKIQRTERGDSAVYLCASSYPGGEQFFGPGTRLTVL.

V is TRBV9 and J is TRBJ2-7; no clear D gene. The germline CDR1 and CDR2 sequences are SGDLS and YYNGEE. V was trimmed by 4 bases and J by 3 bases, leaving 17 bases between them. This CDR3 spans 15 amino acids. The CDR3 sequence: CASSLNPTIIYEQYF. The CDR3, as DNA: TGTGCCAGCAGCCTGAATCCCACAATTATCTACGAGCAGTACTTC.